This record covers a single T cell receptor beta chain. What this receptor recognizes is not known. Base qualities are not provided; no much larger clone lies one nucleotide away. The V and J ends are trimmed by 5 bases and 10 bases, leaving 21 bases between them. From the germline V gene (reference sequence), CDR1 is GTSNPN and CDR2 is SVGIG. Including the terminal cysteine and phenylalanine, the CDR3 comprises 15 residues. CDR3 DNA only is kept here, 45 bases in frame from base 1. The sample comes from a study of cytomegalovirus exposure and HLA in healthy donors (dated by TCRdb to the late 2010s). With regard to the full study: In an earlier analysis of around 540 of the donors, around 300 Gb of sequence data and 90 million to 120 million unique TCR beta sequences from about 179 million T cells were reported. About 280 gigabases of sequencing data and approximately 85 million unique TCR sequences were included in an early release covering about 620 HLA-typed donors. Among the roughly 410 genotyped donors, about 85% belonged to the genetic ancestry cluster associated with self-reported Caucasian donors. The study aimed to test whether cataloging public T cell receptors could reveal signatures of past pathogen exposure. Using immunosequencing, the study profiled T cell repertoires from 666 subjects and related those repertoires to cytomegalovirus serostatus. Along with the approximately 700-subject first cohort, a separate validation cohort of over a hundred different subjects was used. To predict cytomegalovirus infection status, the study combined high-throughput TCR immunosequencing, statistical association of individual TCRs with disease status, and machine learning. In a later analysis, previously published TCR beta repertoires from fewer than 750 donors were re-analyzed and high-resolution HLA genotyping was added so that TCR occurrence patterns could be studied. The later analysis used no new phenotypic data to find candidate immune exposures, relying instead on TCR beta sequences and their occurrence across donors. To decide whether each TCR beta V gene segment behaved as functional or pseudogenic, an earlier analysis of some 540 of the donors relied on high-throughput TCR beta sequencing. Donor age, sex, ethnicity and CMV serostatus were compiled together with the repertoire data. A later genetic analysis took genome-wide SNP genotypes for about three fifths of the roughly 700 donors and used that subset as a discovery cohort. All discovery cohort repertoires had been generated using a single sequencing platform. HLA typing included class I and class II loci at four-digit resolution. Typing coverage differed by locus: A, B, C, DRB1 and DQB1 were typed in roughly 629-630 donors, DQA1 in roughly 510, DPA1 in nearly 610, and DPB1 in 400 to 490. Roughly five DR-DQ haplotypes were handled as single units for association and clustering because linkage in the cohort was strong. Across around 400 genotyped donors of the cohort, an average of about 240,000 unique TCR beta nucleotide sequences per donor were sequenced, and roughly a sixth of those sequences were non-productive. What the work shows at the level of the full study, not this receptor alone: In a later analysis, HLA-associated TCR beta chains showed more clonal expansion and lower generation probabilities than non-associated chains that were equally common. In a later genetic analysis, a missense DCLRE1C variant was associated with V-gene and J-gene trimming of TCR beta chains, and the association was replicated in an independent cohort. This cohort had only TCR beta chains sequenced, and the lack of alpha or paired-chain data limited which features could be detected. In a later analysis, some 17,000 TCR beta sequences were associated with specific HLA alleles at a false discovery rate of 0.05. According to a later analysis, TCR association rates differed among HLA loci, with DRB1 alleles showing the most associated TCRs and HLA-C alleles showing the fewest. A cluster of highly shared sequence variants was judged likely to represent a technical artifact of the sequencing pipeline. Some IMGT-functional V segments, including TRBV6-2 and TRBV6-3, could not be told apart with the 87-base-pair reads, so those segments were excluded. In vitro tests confirmed that a few of the cytomegalovirus-associated TCR beta chains recognize cytomegalovirus antigens. Immune exposure information for the cohort was limited to CMV serostatus. According to the authors, the approach could potentially be generalized to other disease states and immunological phenotypes. Over 15 rarely observed V segments, including chromosome 9 orphons, were excluded from the earlier analysis of approximately 500 of the donors because counts were too low. Roughly uniform sequencing depth across donors was assumed in presence/absence analyses, although this assumption may not hold. Most TCR sequences were observed very rarely across donors, whereas some public TCRs were present in many individuals. In the study, around 150 TCR beta chains were listed as associated with cytomegalovirus. A further reported finding was that TCR beta sequences accurately predicted the HLA-A and HLA-B alleles for most subjects in the first cohort. Because HLA typing was missing for some donors at each locus, association tests included only the typed subset. The classifier was reported to diagnose cytomegalovirus status with high specificity and sensitivity in both the original cohort and the validation cohort. Several of the top co-occurrence clusters appeared to be linked to parvovirus B19, influenza, CMV and Epstein-Barr virus, according to a later analysis. Linkage disequilibrium might explain the correlated functional status among segregating V segments, but an unknown experimental factor could not be excluded. When HLA alleles, especially DR and DQ, strongly co-occurred, TCR associations were difficult to assign to individual alleles. In a later analysis, most CMV-associated TCR beta chains were found to appear HLA-restricted, with HLA associations seemingly driven largely by CMV exposure. In a later genetic analysis, fewer N-insertions in productive TCRs were reported among donors in an Asian-associated ancestry cluster than the 666-donor mean. In an earlier analysis of some 500 of the donors, most TCR beta V segments were observed in productive rearrangements about 90% or about 30% of the time, broadly matching IMGT annotations.

In total, 600 or so healthy bone marrow donors made up the cohort. Cohort members were all nominally healthy when sampled, although unrecorded immune exposures were likely present. The donor was CMV seropositive and belonged to the group of a few hundred seropositive cohort members. A peripheral blood sample was provided by each donor, and peripheral blood mononuclear cells were used for TCR beta sequencing. Genomic DNA was extracted from the blood cell samples with the Qiagen DNeasy Blood Extraction Kit. The library relied on the immunoSEQ multiplex PCR assay. For the multiplex PCR, a mixture combining 60 forward primers for TCR Vbeta segments and 13 reverse primers for TCR Jbeta segments was used. The CDR3 region of rearranged TCR beta genes was amplified from genomic DNA by a multiplex PCR assay. The Illumina HiSeq System was used to sequence the amplified TCR beta libraries as 87-base-pair reads. The paper's processing steps were these. Across the roughly 700 repertoires, a later analysis counted roughly 84 million unique TCR beta chains, roughly 11 million of which were shared by at least two donors. Raw reads were error-corrected and collapsed into unique sequences by a nearest-neighbor algorithm in which closely related sequences were merged to remove PCR and sequencing errors. V, D and J gene segments were assigned by aligning CDR3 sequences to IMGT reference sequences. For a sequence to be retained, a match of at least six nucleotides to both a V gene segment and a J gene segment was required. Rearrangements were called productive when the CDR3 lacked stop codons and stayed in frame with V and J; all others were non-productive. CDR3 was defined by IMGT convention, running from the second conserved V-encoded cysteine to the conserved J-encoded phenylalanine. The earlier analysis of a few hundred of the donors excluded sequences that lacked an unambiguous match to a single V gene segment. In an earlier analysis of 587 of the donors, V segments were called functional above 56.7% productive rearrangements and were called segregating when the between-donor standard deviation exceeded 5%. A statistical classification framework was built for diagnosing cytomegalovirus status from the catalog of TCR beta chain sequences. A later analysis assigned V and J genes by comparing TCR nucleotide sequences with IMGT/GENE-DB human TR gene sequences. In a later analysis, CDR3 sequences and most-parsimonious VDJ recombination scenarios were assigned using the TCRdist pipeline. In a later analysis, every TCR beta chain was defined by the combination of its CDR3 amino acid sequence and its V-gene family, and reads without a unique V-gene family were dropped. To address suspected cross-contamination and a sequencing artifact, a later analysis removed around 600 highly shared, low-generation-probability nucleotide sequences. In a later analysis, a clonal expansion index was calculated for each public chain from normalized within-repertoire ranks of inferred template counts. In a later analysis, generation probabilities were computed with a VDJ recombination model fitted to out-of-frame rearrangements, and the resulting probabilities were checked against IGoR. In a later analysis, hypergeometric tests were used to score TCR-TCR, TCR-HLA and TCR-CMV co-occurrence, with a repertoire-size bias correction applied to TCR pairs. To estimate false discovery rates, a later analysis permuted the HLA or CMV assignments 20 times. In a later analysis, co-occurring TCRs were grouped using DBSCAN, with TCRdist sequence similarity added in when clustering inside HLA-allele-positive subsets. Repertoires with fewer than 30,000 or more than 120,000 public chains, plus five repertoires with anomalous nucleotide sharing, were excluded from co-occurrence clustering. The source is immuneACCESS, and TCRdb retained only in-frame sequences with V and J called. Part of the clones is not carried over; for the studies checked, unresolved V genes explain less than half of this, and the remainder is unexplained. Clone size and V and J calls were adopted from that table, with D and trimming inferred from the DNA. The sample data list about 240,000 clones, and more than 75% of these were observed just once. Over 5% of the sample lies in the top ten.

The sample taken for sequencing was PBMCs. The rearranged segments are TRBV30 and TRBJ1-6; 6 matching bases give a weak D call of TRBD1. The sequence came from a woman in her forties in good health and CMV-seropositive. The CDR3 protein: CAWVGPRGAQSPLHF. The DNA is TGTGCCTGGGTAGGCCCACGGGGGGCGCAGTCACCCCTCCACTTT.